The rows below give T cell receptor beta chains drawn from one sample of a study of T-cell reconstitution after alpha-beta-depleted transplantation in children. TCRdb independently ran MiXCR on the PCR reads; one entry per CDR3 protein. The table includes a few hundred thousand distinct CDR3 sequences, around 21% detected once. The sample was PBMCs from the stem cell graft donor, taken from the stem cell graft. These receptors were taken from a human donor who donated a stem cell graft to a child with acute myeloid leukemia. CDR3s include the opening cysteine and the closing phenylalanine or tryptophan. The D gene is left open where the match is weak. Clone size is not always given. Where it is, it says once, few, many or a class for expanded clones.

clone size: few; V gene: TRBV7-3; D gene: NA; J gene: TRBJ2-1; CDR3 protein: CASSPGGAGYNEQFF; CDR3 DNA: TGTGCCAGCAGCCCAGGGGGGGCGGGATACAATGAGCAGTTCTTC
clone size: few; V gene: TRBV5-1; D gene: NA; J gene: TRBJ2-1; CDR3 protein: CASRGDRASYNEQFF; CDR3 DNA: TGCGCCAGCCGCGGGGACAGAGCTTCCTACAATGAGCAGTTCTTC
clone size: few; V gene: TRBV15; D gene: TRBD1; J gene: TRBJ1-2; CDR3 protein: CATSRRHGTAYGYTF; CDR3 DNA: TGTGCCACCAGCAGGCGCCACGGGACAGCATATGGCTACACCTTC
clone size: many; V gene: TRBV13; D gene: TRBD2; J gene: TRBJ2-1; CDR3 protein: CASSSTSGRGPQQFF; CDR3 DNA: TGTGCCAGCAGCTCCACTAGCGGGAGGGGGCCGCAGCAGTTCTTC
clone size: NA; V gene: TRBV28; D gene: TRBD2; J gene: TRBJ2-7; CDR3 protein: CASSPPGWSSKGLAGAHEQYF; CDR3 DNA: TGTGCCAGCAGTCCCCCCGGATGGAGCTCTAAGGGACTAGCGGGAGCCCACGAGCAGTACTTC
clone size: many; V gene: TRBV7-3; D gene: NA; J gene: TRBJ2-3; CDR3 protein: CASSLMGGTQYF; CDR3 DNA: TGTGCCAGCAGTCTTATGGGGGGTACGCAGTATTTT
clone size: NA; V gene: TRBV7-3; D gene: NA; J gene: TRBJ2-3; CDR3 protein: CASSLTYRDTQYF; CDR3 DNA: TGTGCCAGCAGCCTAACTTATAGAGATACGCAGTATTTT
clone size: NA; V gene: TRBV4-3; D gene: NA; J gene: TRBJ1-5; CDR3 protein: CASSQDVGTEYQPQHF; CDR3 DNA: TGCGCCAGCAGCCAAGATGTAGGGACCGAGTATCAGCCCCAGCATTTT
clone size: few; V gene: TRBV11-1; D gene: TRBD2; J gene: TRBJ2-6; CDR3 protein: CASSPPGLAGVAGANVLTF; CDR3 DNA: TGTGCCAGCAGCCCACCCGGACTAGCGGGAGTAGCCGGGGCCAACGTCCTGACTTTC
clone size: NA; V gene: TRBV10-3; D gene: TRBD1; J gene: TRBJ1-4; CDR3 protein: CAISRLQGEGEKLFF; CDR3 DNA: TGTGCCATCAGTCGATTACAGGGGGAAGGTGAAAAACTGTTTTTT
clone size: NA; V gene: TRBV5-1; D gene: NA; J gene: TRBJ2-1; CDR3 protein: CASSFPGPRGNEQFF; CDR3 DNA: TGCGCCAGCAGCTTCCCGGGTCCCAGGGGCAATGAGCAGTTCTTC
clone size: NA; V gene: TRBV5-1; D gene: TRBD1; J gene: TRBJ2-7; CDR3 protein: CASSDDSTGVNEYEQYF; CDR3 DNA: TGCGCCAGCAGCGATGACTCGACAGGGGTCAACGAATACGAGCAGTACTTC
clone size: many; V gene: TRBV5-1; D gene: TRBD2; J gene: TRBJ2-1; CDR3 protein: CASSNRREAEQFF; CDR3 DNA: TGCGCCAGCAGTAATCGGCGGGAGGCTGAGCAGTTCTTC
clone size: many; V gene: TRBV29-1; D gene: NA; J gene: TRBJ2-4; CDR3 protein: CSVQVLAKNIQYF; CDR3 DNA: TGCAGCGTTCAGGTATTAGCCAAAAACATTCAGTACTTC
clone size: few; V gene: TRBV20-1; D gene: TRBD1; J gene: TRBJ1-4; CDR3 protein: CSASDRAHEKLFF; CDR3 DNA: TGCAGTGCTAGCGACAGGGCACATGAAAAACTGTTTTTT
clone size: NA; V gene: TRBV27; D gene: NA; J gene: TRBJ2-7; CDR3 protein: CASRGLSFEQYF; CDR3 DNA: TGTGCCAGCCGGGGGTTATCCTTCGAGCAGTACTTC
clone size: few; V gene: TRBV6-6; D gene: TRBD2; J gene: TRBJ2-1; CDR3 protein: CASSLREPGEQFF; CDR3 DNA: TGTGCCAGCAGCCTGCGGGAGCCTGGTGAGCAGTTCTTC
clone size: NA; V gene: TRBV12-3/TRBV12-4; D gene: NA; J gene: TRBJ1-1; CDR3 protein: CASSFAVTEAFF; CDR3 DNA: TGTGCCAGCAGTTTTGCAGTCACTGAAGCTTTCTTT
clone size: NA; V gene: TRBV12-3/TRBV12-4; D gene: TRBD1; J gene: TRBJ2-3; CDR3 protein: CASSLGQGGTISTDTQYF; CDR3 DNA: TGTGCCAGCAGCCTAGGACAGGGGGGAACTATTAGCACAGATACGCAGTATTTT
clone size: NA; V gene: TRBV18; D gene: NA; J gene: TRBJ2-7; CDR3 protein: CASSPGPGNSYEQYF; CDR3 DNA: TGTGCCAGCTCACCTGGGCCCGGGAACTCCTACGAGCAGTACTTC
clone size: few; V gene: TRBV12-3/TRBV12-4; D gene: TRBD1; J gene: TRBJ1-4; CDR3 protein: CASSLGQGGKLFF; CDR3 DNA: TGTGCCAGCAGTCTGGGACAGGGGGGAAAACTGTTTTTT
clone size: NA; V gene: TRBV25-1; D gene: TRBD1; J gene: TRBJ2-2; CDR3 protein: CASSGTGGTGELFF; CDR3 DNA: TGTGCCAGCAGTGGGACAGGGGGTACCGGGGAGCTGTTTTTT
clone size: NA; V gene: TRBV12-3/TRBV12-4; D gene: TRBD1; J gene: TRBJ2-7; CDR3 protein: CASSLRQGLVYEQYF; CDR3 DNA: TGTGCCAGCAGCCTCAGACAGGGATTAGTCTACGAGCAGTACTTC
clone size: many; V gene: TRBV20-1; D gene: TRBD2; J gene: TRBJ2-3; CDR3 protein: CSATGWSAGGPADTQYF; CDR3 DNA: TGCAGTGCTACAGGGTGGTCGGCGGGAGGGCCGGCAGATACGCAGTATTTT
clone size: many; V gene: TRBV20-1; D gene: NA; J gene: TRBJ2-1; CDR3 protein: CSAGDGKYNEQFF; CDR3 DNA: TGCAGTGCAGGGGACGGAAAATACAATGAGCAGTTCTTC
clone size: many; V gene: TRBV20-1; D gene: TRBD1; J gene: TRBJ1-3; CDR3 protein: CSVPDRAGNTIYF; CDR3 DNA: TGCAGTGTACCGGACAGGGCTGGAAACACCATATATTTT
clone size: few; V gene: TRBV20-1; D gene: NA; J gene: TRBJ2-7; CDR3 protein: CSARAGIYEQYF; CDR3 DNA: TGCAGTGCTAGAGCCGGGATATACGAGCAGTACTTC
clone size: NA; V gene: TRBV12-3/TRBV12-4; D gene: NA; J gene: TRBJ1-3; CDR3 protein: CATNHISGNTIYF; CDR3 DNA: TGTGCCACCAATCATATCTCTGGAAACACCATATATTTT
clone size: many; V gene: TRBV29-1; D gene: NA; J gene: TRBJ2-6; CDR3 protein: CSVGHRISRGTNSGANVLTF; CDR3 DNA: TGCAGCGTTGGTCATAGGATTTCTCGGGGAACCAACTCTGGGGCCAACGTCCTGACTTTC
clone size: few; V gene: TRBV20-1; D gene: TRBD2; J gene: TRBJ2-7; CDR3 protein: CSGRGLAGSYEQYF; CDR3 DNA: TGCAGTGGAAGAGGGCTAGCGGGCTCCTACGAGCAGTACTTC
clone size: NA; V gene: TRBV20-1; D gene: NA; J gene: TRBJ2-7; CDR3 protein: CSAELPGLGAYEQYF; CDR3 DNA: TGCAGTGCCGAACTTCCGGGACTGGGCGCCTACGAGCAGTACTTC
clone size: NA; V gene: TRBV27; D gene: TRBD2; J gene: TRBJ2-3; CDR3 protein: CASSLTSGSLMTDTQYF; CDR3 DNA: TGTGCCAGCAGTCTGACTAGCGGGAGTTTGATGACAGATACGCAGTATTTT
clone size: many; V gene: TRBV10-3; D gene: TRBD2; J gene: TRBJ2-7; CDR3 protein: CAIRASGMTYEQYF; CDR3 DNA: TGTGCCATCAGAGCTAGCGGGATGACATACGAGCAGTACTTC
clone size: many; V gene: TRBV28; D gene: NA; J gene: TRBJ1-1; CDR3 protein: CASSLRVGVSGTEAFF; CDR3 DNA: TGTGCCAGCAGTCTAAGGGTAGGGGTCTCCGGCACTGAAGCTTTCTTT
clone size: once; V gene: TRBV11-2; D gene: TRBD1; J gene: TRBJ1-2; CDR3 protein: CASSSGRQGITYGYTF; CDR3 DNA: TGTGCCAGCAGCTCAGGGCGACAGGGGATTACCTATGGCTACACCTTC
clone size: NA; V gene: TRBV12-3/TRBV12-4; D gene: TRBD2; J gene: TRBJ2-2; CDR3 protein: CASSSGLAGPFGELFF; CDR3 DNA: TGTGCCAGCAGTTCTGGACTAGCGGGGCCTTTCGGGGAGCTGTTTTTT
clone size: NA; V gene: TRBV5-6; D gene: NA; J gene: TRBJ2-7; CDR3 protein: CASRPWGAPSYEQYF; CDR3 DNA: TGTGCCAGCAGACCTTGGGGAGCGCCCTCCTACGAGCAGTACTTC